Below are 19 T cell receptor beta chains sequenced from a single sample in a study of OX40 agonist ivuxolimab in advanced cancers. Only in-frame clones appear in the TCRdb table, and some are missing; sequencing was by immunoSEQ multiplex PCR. The sample carries 50,000 to 70,000 clones, around 86% recorded once. This specimen consisted of CD4+ or CD8+ T cells sorted from blood, obtained in a trial of the OX40 agonist ivuxolimab. These receptors were obtained from an adult with an advanced solid tumor such as melanoma, head and neck, liver or kidney cancer.

This clone has just a few counts. This rearrangement joins TRBV7-2 to TRBJ2-3, with a tentative D call TRBD2 (5 bases). V gave up 5 bases and J gave up 5 bases, with 14 bases separating them. The length of the CDR3 is 14 residues. Per the germline V gene, CDR1 is SGHTA and CDR2 is FQGNSA. CDR3 nucleotides: TGTGCCAGCAGCCGCGACGGTGGAGGAGATACGCAGTATTTT. Translation: CASSRDGGGDTQYF.

V gene TRBV4-2 combines with J gene TRBJ2-3, with 7 bases identical to TRBD2. The CDR3 totals 15 residues. Germline V gives CDR1 LGHNA, CDR2 YNFKEQ. Trimming at V came to 0 bases and at J to 4 bases, leaving 4 bases not matched to a gene. Here the CDR3 DNA reads TGTGCCAGCAGCCAAGACAGACTAGCCGCAGATACGCAGTATTTT. This gives the protein CASSQDRLAADTQYF.

The chain has TRBV19 and TRBJ1-3; D is possibly TRBD1 (5 bases). CDR1 and CDR2 (germline): LNHDA, SQIVND (reference sequence). The V end was cut by 5 bases, the J end by 0 bases, with 17 bases between. CDR3 length: 17 residues. CDR3 bases: TGTGCCAGTAGTTCACCCGGCAGGGCCATCTCTGGAAACACCATATATTTT. Protein: CASSSPGRAISGNTIYF.

The chain links TRBV5-1 to TRBJ2-5, with TRBD1 matching 9 bases. The CDR3 runs 13 residues. CDR1 SGHRS and CDR2 YFSETQ come from the germline V gene. Losses at the gene ends were 5 bases for V and 3 bases for J; bases not matched to a gene: 2. The CDR3 region is CASRTGGEETQYF. The CDR3 DNA reads as TGCGCCAGCAGGACAGGGGGGGAAGAGACCCAGTACTTC.

The chain employs TRBV7-3 and TRBJ2-6; 10 nucleotides align to TRBD2. The V gene end was trimmed by 0 bases and the J gene end by 0 bases; junction bases not matched to a gene: 14. Germline CDR1 SGHTA, CDR2 FQGTGA. The CDR3 loop spans 22 amino acids. The DNA of the CDR3 is TGTGCCAGCAGCTTAACCTACCCGGACGTGCTAGCGGGAGTCTCTGGGGCCAACGTCCTGACTTTC. Translated: CASSLTYPDVLAGVSGANVLTF.

The chain has TRBV19 and TRBJ1-2; 8 nucleotides match TRBD1. CDR3 size: 15 residues. Trimming at V came to 3 bases and at J to 4 bases, leaving 7 bases not matched to a gene. Germline V gene data show CDR1 as LNHDA and CDR2 as SQIVND (reference sequence). The CDR3 region is CASSIGQGGTYGYTF. As DNA, the CDR3 is TGTGCCAGTAGTATCGGACAGGGAGGTACCTATGGCTACACCTTC.

The chain is built from TRBV2 and TRBJ1-2; 8 positions match TRBD1. Losses at the gene ends were 10 bases for V and 4 bases for J; bases not matched to a gene: 8. This CDR3 comprises 13 residues. Germline CDR1 and CDR2: SNHLY and FYNNEI. In DNA form, the CDR3 reads TGTGCCACCCGGGACAGGCTTACCTATGGCTACACCTTC. It encodes CATRDRLTYGYTF.

The chain carries TRBV12-5 and TRBJ2-1; possibly TRBD1 for D (5 bases). CDR1 and CDR2 from the germline V gene are LGHNT and FRNRAP. The V end lost 0 bases, the J end lost 10 bases, and 10 bases lay between the germline ends. CDR3 length: 13 residues. CDR3 residues: CASGLVGQSEQFF. The DNA of the CDR3 is TGTGCTAGTGGTTTGGTAGGACAAAGCGAGCAGTTCTTC.

The chain joins TRBV6-1 to TRBJ2-3; a possible D gene is TRBD1 (6 bases). Germline CDR1 is MNHNS and CDR2 is SASEGT. V shed 5 bases and J shed 5 bases, with 14 bases lying between them. This CDR3 has 14 residues. The CDR3 coding sequence is TGTGCCAGCAGTTCCACTAGAGGGGGAGATACGCAGTATTTT. As protein: CASSSTRGGDTQYF.

The J gene is TRBJ1-5, the V gene TRBV7-9; D is unresolved. Germline V CDR1 and CDR2: SEHNR, FQNEAQ (reference sequence). The CDR3 is 15 amino acids. V was trimmed by 3 bases and J by 8 bases, leaving 17 bases between them. The chain's CDR3 is CASSFAGHRTEPQHF. The DNA of the CDR3 is TGTGCCAGCAGCTTCGCCGGGCATAGAACAGAGCCCCAGCATTTT. The whole variable domain, filled in from reference TRBV7-9 and TRBJ1-5, reads DTGVSQNPRHKITKRGQNVTFRCDPISEHNRLYWYRQTLGQGPEFLTYFQNEAQLEKSRLLSDRFSAERPKGSFSTLEIQRTEQGDSAMYLCASSFAGHRTEPQHFGDGTRLSIL.

The chain links TRBV6-1 to TRBJ1-4; 9 nucleotides line up with TRBD1. The germline V gene has CDR1 MNHNS and CDR2 SASEGT. V gave up 5 bases and J gave up 10 bases; unmatched junction bases: 8. CDR3 length: 14 amino acids. The CDR3: CASSLRDRDAKLFF. CDR3 nucleotide sequence: TGTGCCAGCAGTCTCCGGGACAGGGACGCAAAACTGTTTTTT.

This chain uses TRBV29-1 with TRBJ2-7; D ambiguous. The germline V and J ends were trimmed by 6 bases and 3 bases, with 12 bases remaining between them. The CDR3 has 12 amino acids. Germline-derived CDR1 and CDR2 are SQVTM and ANQGSEA. CDR3 nucleotide sequence: TGCAGCGTCCGTCCGGCCCTCTACGAGCAGTACTTC. This codes for CSVRPALYEQYF.

V usage is TRBV9 and J usage is TRBJ1-2, with D perhaps matching TRBD1 (5 bases). In germline, CDR1 is SGDLS, CDR2 YYNGEE. CDR3 size: 13 residues. V was clipped by 7 bases and J by 2 bases, with 12 bases between them. The chain's CDR3 is CASSSGTNYGYTF. Written as DNA, the CDR3 is TGTGCCAGCTCCTCCGGGACCAACTATGGCTACACCTTC. Full variable domain (remainder filled in from reference TRBV9 and TRBJ1-2): DSGVTQTPKHLITATGQRVTLRCSPRSGDLSVYWYQQSLDQGLQFLIQYYNGEERAKGNILERFSAQQFPDLHSELNLSSLELGDSALYFCASSSGTNYGYTFGSGTRLTVV.

The V gene is TRBV28, the J gene TRBJ1-1; 8 positions match TRBD1. From germline, CDR1 is MDHEN and CDR2 SYDVKM. V was clipped by 4 bases and J by 11 bases; unmatched bases: 9. The CDR3 is 13 amino acids. DNA of the CDR3: TGTGCCAGCAGTTCCGGACAGGGTGGACCGGCTTTCTTT. It is translated as CASSSGQGGPAFF.

The CDR3 is CASTPSGWDNEQFF. For the CDR3, the DNA is TGTGCCAGCACTCCCTCCGGATGGGACAATGAGCAGTTCTTC. The V gene is TRBV28, the J gene TRBJ2-1, with unresolved D. Trimming shortened V by 7 bases and J by 5 bases, and 15 bases separated the two germline ends. The CDR3 consists of 14 residues. CDR1 is MDHEN, CDR2 SYDVKM, per germline.

CDR3 nucleotide sequence: TGTGCCAGCCGGAAAGAGACCCAGTACTTC. Its protein is CASRKETQYF. This rearrangement joins TRBV2 to TRBJ2-5; D is unresolved. This CDR3 comprises 10 residues. The germline CDR1 and CDR2 sequences are SNHLY and FYNNEI. V was pared by 8 bases and J by 3 bases, with 4 bases between.

V and J are TRBV2 and TRBJ1-4; no reliable D call. V lost 4 bases to trimming and J lost 11 bases, with 8 bases between them. The CDR3 spans 11 residues. Germline CDR1 and CDR2: SNHLY and FYNNEI. CDR3 loop: CASSVSAKLFF. In nucleotides, the CDR3 is TGTGCCAGCAGTGTTTCTGCGAAACTGTTTTTT.

V usage is TRBV5-4 and J usage is TRBJ2-3; 14 bases are shared with TRBD2. V was clipped by 4 bases and J by 3 bases; unmatched bases: 4. CDR3 length: 16 amino acids. CDR1 is SGHNT and CDR2 is YYREEE in the germline V gene (reference sequence). CDR3 region: CASSPGTSGSTDTQYF. The CDR3 DNA follows: TGTGCCAGCAGCCCAGGGACTAGCGGGAGTACAGATACGCAGTATTTT. Drawing the rest from reference TRBV5-4 and TRBJ2-3, the complete variable domain is ETGVTQSPTHLIKTRGQQVTLRCSSQSGHNTVSWYQQALGQGPQFIFQYYREEENGRGNFPPRFSGLQFPNYSSELNVNALELDDSALYLCASSPGTSGSTDTQYFGPGTRLTVL.

The chain is built from TRBV6-1 and TRBJ2-7; D might be TRBD2 (6 bases). The germline V gene encodes CDR1 MNHNS and CDR2 SASEGT. This CDR3 is 12 amino acids long. V was clipped by 8 bases and J by 2 bases, with 10 bases between them. CDR3 DNA: TGTGCCAGCGGGCGGGGAACCTACGAGCAGTACTTC. Its translation is CASGRGTYEQYF.